Sequencing of this TCR beta chain was carried out in a study of PD-1 blockade in classical Hodgkin lymphoma. V was cut by 1 base and J by 5 bases, with 14 bases left in between. CDR3 length: 15 amino acids. Germline CDR1 MNHNS, CDR2 SASEGT. The assay was immunoSEQ multiplex PCR, and TCRdb's table has in-frame clones only and misses some. The profile shows some 41,000 clones, about 91% of them singletons. The patients all showed relapse after autologous stem cell transplantation, while their brentuximab vedotin exposure varied. Best outcomes ranged across complete response, partial response and progressive disease. Worth noting for this clone: Antigen unknown.

Study-level results: Newly diagnosed patients were reported to start with lower TCR diversity than healthy donors. Exclusion removed patients who began nivolumab under 1 year after ASCT. Similar baseline diversity was found in complete responders and newly diagnosed patients.

This sample comprised peripheral blood mononuclear cells (PBMCs), obtained before the second cycle of nivolumab. The rearrangement links TRBV6-1 to TRBJ1-2, with D possibly matching TRBD1 (6 bases). The clonotype comes from a human donor with classical Hodgkin lymphoma. The CDR3 DNA follows: TGTGCCAGCAGTGAAGACGGAGGGGGAGTGTATGGCTACACCTTC. Translating it yields CASSEDGGGVYGYTF.